This TCR beta chain was captured by sequencing in a study of OX40 agonist ivuxolimab in advanced cancers. This clone showed up just a few times. TCRdb's copy holds only in-frame clones and misses some; the assay was immunoSEQ multiplex PCR. This table holds tens of thousands of clones, more than 70% found once. The CDR3 runs 14 residues. Germline CDR1 reads SGDLS; CDR2 reads YYNGEE. Trimming took off 2 bases at V and 1 base at J, with 9 bases between the two ends. The specimen was CD4+ or CD8+ T cells sorted from blood, collected in a trial of the OX40 agonist ivuxolimab. The TCR sequence derives from an adult with an advanced solid tumor such as melanoma, head and neck, liver or kidney cancer. The rearrangement uses TRBV9 and TRBJ1-1; D is possibly TRBD1 (5 bases). The CDR3 sequence: CASSVGGTNTEAFF. The CDR3 nucleotides read TGTGCCAGCAGCGTGGGGGGGACGAACACTGAAGCTTTCTTT.